The subject of this entry is one T cell receptor beta chain. Its antigen remains undetermined. No clone much larger than this one lies a single base away; base qualities are absent. TCRbeta CDR3 regions were sequenced with the immunoSEQ Assay. After extraction, genomic DNA underwent amplification by bias-controlled multiplex PCR, followed by high-throughput sequencing. The authors processed their data as follows. To quantify the absolute abundance of every unique TCRbeta CDR3 region, sequences were collapsed and filtered. Usable DNA was measured by amplifying reference genes present in all nucleated cells, and TCRbeta template counts were normalized to that usable DNA to estimate T cell fraction. Repertoire TCRs were annotated as SARS-CoV-2-specific when V gene, CDR3 amino acid sequence and J gene were exactly matched to a known reactive TCR set. The reference SARS-CoV-2 TCR set was derived from MIRA and filtered for enrichment in COVID-19-positive ImmuneCODE repertoires, a step that removed public or cross-reactive TCRs. Using the MIRA antigens, annotated TCRs were further analysed by specific ORF or by position within an ORF. Depth was the summed frequency of annotated unique rearrangements, while breadth was defined as annotated unique rearrangements over total unique productive rearrangements. TCR breadth was compared between groups using two-sided Wilcoxon rank-sum tests. Here the immuneACCESS table is served through TCRdb, limited to in-frame sequences with V and J called. Missing clones are a known gap in these copies; in checked studies unresolved V genes cover under half, and the rest lacks a known reason. Clone size and the V and J calls come from that table; the DNA yielded D and trimming. Across this sample there are 350,000 to 500,000 clones, with roughly 90% seen only once. The ten largest clones represent 12% of the sample.

The sample originates from a study of Ad26.COV2.S vaccination and SARS-CoV-2 variants (dated by TCRdb to 2020 to 2023). Regarding the complete study: Vaccine-arm donors came from COV1001, a multicentre, randomized, double-blind, placebo-controlled phase I-IIa trial of Ad26.COV2.S in healthy adults. Trial participants were randomized into five groups of five, in which low-dose or high-dose Ad26.COV2.S was given once or twice, or placebo was given on both occasions. Ad26.COV2.S was administered intramuscularly at a dose of 5x10^10 or 1x10^11 viral particles, either as one shot or as two shots given 56 days apart. Investigators did not know the trial group allocation while performing experiments and assessing outcomes. A total of 32 samples were included in the TCR-sequenced set, comprising some 20 Ad26.COV2.S vaccine recipients, 5 placebo recipients and 8 SARS-CoV-2 convalescent individuals. Sequencing of the TCRbeta repertoire served to evaluate the specificity and breadth of SARS-CoV-2-reactive T cell receptors following Ad26.COV2.S vaccination. Overall study outcomes, separate from this receptor: After vaccination, substantial breadth of spike-specific CD8+ and CD4+ T cell responses was reported. Compared with placebo recipients, Ad26.COV2.S recipients showed higher spike-specific TCR breadth (P = 0.0014). The study was not powered to compare responses between vaccine doses or regimens. The authors noted that the TCR breadth and depth analyses may have underestimated total T cell responses. Vaccine and placebo recipients had comparable non-spike TCR breadth, which fits with the vaccine containing only spike.

The germline V gene provides CDR1 KGHSH and CDR2 LQKENI. Reading from cysteine to phenylalanine, the CDR3 counts 16 amino acids. Of the read, only the CDR3 DNA is kept; its 48 bases are in frame from base 1. Trimming accounts for 6 bases at V and 2 bases at J, while the number of junction bases matched to no gene is 10. Interpreted using the paper, the treatment or condition label stands for: about 20 received Ad26.COV2.S at low or high dose, single or two shots; 5 received placebo; per-sample allocation not given. For vaccine and placebo recipients, the sequenced repertoires came from samples collected on day 63 after the first injection. Cohort 1b enrolled 25 to 30 adults aged 18-55 years at a single site in Boston, USA, between 29 July and 7 August 2020. Ad26.COV2.S was a replication-incompetent adenovirus type 26 vector that expressed a prefusion-stabilized SARS-CoV-2 spike protein derived from the original Wuhan strain.

Sample: peripheral blood, taken in a trial of Ad26.COV2.S vaccine versus placebo. The V and J segments used are TRBV18 and TRBJ1-5, with 7 bases in between that match TRBD1. The receptor was derived from a person between 18 and 65 years old who received the Ad26.COV2.S COVID-19 vaccine or a placebo. The CDR3 loop reads CASSPQGGWGNQPQHF. The DNA sequence follows: TGTGCCAGCTCGCCCCAGGGGGGTTGGGGCAATCAGCCCCAGCATTTT.